A single sample gave rise to the 12 T cell receptor beta chains below, sequenced in a study of control samples from healthy donors and cancer patients. This table comes from immunoSEQ multiplex PCR, and its TCRdb copy is limited to in-frame clones, with some not included. The sample lists some 120,000 clones; more than 80% were seen once. The sample comprised blood. The receptors come from a man aged 18-30 years in good health.

V is TRBV7-8 and J is TRBJ2-3, with D tentatively TRBD2 (6 bases). CDR3 length equals 19 residues. Trimming removed 0 bases at V and 3 bases at J, with 22 bases between. Germline V lookup: CDR1 SGHVS, CDR2 FQNEAQ. Here the CDR3 DNA reads TGTGCCAGCAGCTTAGCGTCTGTGGTAGCGCCCGGGGGAACAGATACGCAGTATTTT. It specifies CASSLASVVAPGGTDTQYF.

This sequence joins TRBV19 and TRBJ1-5; a weak D match, TRBD1 (5 bases). The CDR3 consists of 15 residues. V gave up 8 bases and J gave up 5 bases, with 19 bases separating them. Germline V gene sequence: CDR1 LNHDA, CDR2 SQIVND (reference sequence). The CDR3 nucleotides read TGTGCCAGTTCGATTGGGGCGGCCGAGGATCAGCCCCAGCATTTT. It yields the protein CASSIGAAEDQPQHF.

A word on this clone: It is unclear where the CDR3 begins or ends on the DNA, so no DNA is shown, and the CDR3 is as TCRdb lists it. The V call is TRBV1, the J call TRBJ1-2; the table gives TRBD1 as D, unverified against the DNA. TRBV1 is a documented pseudogene. The length of the CDR3 is 17 amino acids, counting both ends. CDR3 amino acids: CTSSSQVGQGSNYGYTF.

This clone was counted a single time. The CDR3 nucleotides are TGTGCCAGCAGTTACTCGGTAGGGGCGAGTGGAAACACCATATATTTT. Protein sequence: CASSYSVGASGNTIYF. This chain joins TRBV6-5 and TRBJ1-3, with D perhaps TRBD1 (5 bases). Germline V lookup: CDR1 MNHEY, CDR2 SVGAGI. The CDR3 consists of 16 residues. The V end lost 0 bases, the J end lost 3 bases, and 12 bases lay between the germline ends.

The chain uses TRBV18 and TRBJ2-5, with D perhaps matching TRBD2 (5 bases). CDR3 length: 13 amino acids. V lost 4 bases to trimming and J lost 2 bases, with 8 bases between them. Germline values: CDR1 KGHSH, CDR2 LQKENI. Written as DNA, the CDR3 is TGTGCCAGCTCACTACTAGAACAAGAGACCCAGTACTTC. Residues: CASSLLEQETQYF.

CDR3 sequence: CASSKRWGGSYNSPLHF. The CDR3 region has the DNA TGTGCCAGCAGCAAAAGGTGGGGGGGCTCCTATAATTCACCCCTCCACTTT. The V call is TRBV21-1, the J call TRBJ1-6. TRBV21-1 is labeled a pseudogene. The CDR3 is 17 residues long.

V and J are TRBV28 and TRBJ1-2; D remains unclear. Germline V gene sequence: CDR1 MDHEN, CDR2 SYDVKM. Trimming took 6 bases from V and 5 from J, leaving 13 bases between them. CDR3 length: 13 residues. CDR3 in amino acids: CASRNPPVYGYTF. The CDR3 region has the DNA TGTGCCAGCAGAAACCCTCCCGTATATGGCTACACCTTC.

The chain has TRBV4-1 and TRBJ2-5; D could derive from TRBD1 or TRBD2 (5 bases each). CDR3 length: 16 residues. The V gene's germline CDR1 is MGHRA and CDR2 YSYEKL. Trimming pared 4 bases from V and 5 bases from J, leaving 20 bases between. The CDR3 DNA is TGCGCCAGCAGCCCCCCTTCCGCTGGGGGTGTGGAGACCCAGTACTTC. Amino acid sequence: CASSPPSAGGVETQYF.

This clone was seen just once. The chain carries TRBV6-2 or TRBV6-3 and TRBJ1-3; 7 nucleotides agree with TRBD1. The CDR3 totals 15 residues. Unmatched junction bases numbered 7, after V lost 4 bases and J lost 4 bases. The germline gives CDR1 MNHEY, CDR2 SVGEGT. Here the CDR3 reads CASSSGQTPGNTIYF. The CDR3 region has the DNA TGTGCCAGCAGTTCGGGACAGACCCCCGGAAACACCATATATTTT.

As for this clone: A read error may produce the germline difference seen at one junction end. The chain has TRBV13 and TRBJ1-6, with 7 bases lining up with TRBD1. Germline-derived CDR1 and CDR2 are PRHDT and FYEKMQ (reference sequence). The CDR3 is 13 amino acids. This chain's CDR3 is CASSLGRAGTVDF. The CDR3 DNA follows: TGTGCCAGCAGCTTAGGAAGAGCCGGGACAGTCGACTTT. Full variable domain (rest looked up from reference TRBV13 and TRBJ1-6): AAGVIQSPRHLIKEKRETATLKCYPIPRHDTVYWYQQGPGQDPQFLISFYEKMQSDKGSIPDRFSAQQFSDYHSELNMSSLELGDSALYFCASSLGRAGTVDFGNGTRLTVT.

V and J are TRBV24-1 and TRBJ2-3; 13 nucleotides line up with TRBD2. The V and J ends lost 5 bases and 0 bases, in that order; junction bases with no gene match: 13. The CDR3 covers 20 residues. The V gene's germline CDR1 is KGHDR and CDR2 SFDVKD. CDR3 nucleotide sequence: TGTGCCACCAGTGCCCCAGCCGGGACTAGCGGGGAACCTAGCACAGATACGCAGTATTTT. It is translated as CATSAPAGTSGEPSTDTQYF.

This clone has only one observation. The rearrangement uses TRBV3-1 (or the pseudogene TRBV3-2) and TRBJ1-6; D gene unclear. CDR3 length equals 15 residues. Germline CDR1 reads LGHDT; CDR2 reads YNNKEL (reference sequence). Trimming pared 1 base from V and 5 bases from J, leaving 9 bases between. The DNA of the CDR3 is TGTGCCAGCAGCCAAGGGGCTGGCAATAATTCACCCCTCCACTTT. Its translation: CASSQGAGNNSPLHF.